The 5 T cell receptor beta chains presented below share a single source sample, sequenced in a study of CD8 T cells in ankylosing spondylitis. TCRdb ran MiXCR on the 5' RACE reads and lists one entry per CDR3 protein. Of some 140,000 distinct CDR3 sequences in the sample, 7% to 10% are singletons; the top ten hold approximately 6.8%. Sample: synovial fluid, either unsorted or a sorted T cell fraction (not recorded which). These receptors all stem from a male donor with ankylosing spondylitis.

This clonotype is termed medium-sized. The chain is built from TRBV15 and TRBJ1-5, with no clear D. The CDR3 length is 13 residues. V lost 4 bases to trimming and J lost 5 bases, with 9 bases between them. Germline CDR1 LNHNV, CDR2 YYDKDF (reference sequence). CDR3 DNA: TGTGCCACCAGCATGAGGCCATATCAGCCCCAGCATTTT. Translation: CATSMRPYQPQHF. Variable domain in full (rest from reference TRBV15 and TRBJ1-5): DAMVIQNPRYQVTQFGKPVTLSCSQTLNHNVMYWYQQKSSQAPKLLFHYYDKDFNNEADTPDNFQSRRPNTSFCFLDIRSPGLGDTAMYLCATSMRPYQPQHFGDGTRLSIL.

J is TRBJ2-3 and V is TRBV20-1; perhaps TRBD2 as D (5 bases). Trimming removed 6 bases at V and 1 base at J, with 14 bases between. Germline V gene lookup returns CDR1 DFQATT and CDR2 SNEGSKA (reference sequence). The CDR3 is 14 amino acids. The CDR3 sequence: CSAKWTPRTDTQYF. The CDR3 DNA follows: TGCAGTGCAAAGTGGACTCCTCGCACAGATACGCAGTATTTT.

This clonotype was seen repeatedly, ten times or more. The V call is TRBV4-3, the J call TRBJ1-4; TRBD1 aligns across 11 bases. This CDR3 has 15 residues. CDR1 is LGHNA and CDR2 is YSLEER in the germline V gene. The junction had 4 bases not matched to a gene; V was cut back by 4 bases and J by 6 bases. The CDR3 loop is CASSLGTGGDEKLFF. DNA of the CDR3: TGCGCCAGCAGCCTCGGGACAGGGGGGGATGAAAAACTGTTTTTT.

This clonotype was recorded many times. The chain recombines TRBV12-5 with TRBJ2-3, with 8 bases fitting TRBD2. Trimming at V came to 0 bases and at J to 1 base, leaving 9 bases not matched to a gene. The CDR3 is 18 amino acids. Per germline, CDR1 LGHNT and CDR2 FRNRAP. Written as DNA, the CDR3 is TGTGCTAGTGGTTTGGTACGGGACGGGAGGGCCGGCACAGATACGCAGTATTTT. The encoded protein is CASGLVRDGRAGTDTQYF.

This clonotype has more than one count but fewer than ten. The chain employs TRBV12-5 and TRBJ2-1, with D hard to call. The CDR3 covers 11 residues. The V end was cut by 4 bases, the J end by 12 bases, with 10 bases between. CDR1 is LGHNT and CDR2 is FRNRAP in the germline V gene. CDR3 DNA sequence: TGTGCTAGTGGTTGGAAGGAGCTGCAGTTCTTC. Its protein product is CASGWKELQFF. The full variable domain, completed using reference TRBV12-5 and TRBJ2-1, is DARVTQTPRHKVTEMGQEVTMRCQPILGHNTVFWYRQTMMQGLELLAYFRNRAPLDDSGMPKDRFSAEMPDATLATLKIQPSEPRDSAVYFCASGWKELQFFGPGTRLTVL.